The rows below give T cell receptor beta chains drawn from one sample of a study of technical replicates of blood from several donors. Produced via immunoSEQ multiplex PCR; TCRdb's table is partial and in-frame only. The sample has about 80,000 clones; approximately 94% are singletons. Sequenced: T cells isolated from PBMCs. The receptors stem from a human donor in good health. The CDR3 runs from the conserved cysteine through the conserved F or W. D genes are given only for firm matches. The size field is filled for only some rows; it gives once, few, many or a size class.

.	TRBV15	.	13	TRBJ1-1	TGTGCCACCAGCCCAGCCGGGGGCACTGAAGCTTTCTTT	CATSPAGGTEAFF
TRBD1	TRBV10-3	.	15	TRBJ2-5	TGTGCCATCAGTGAGGGGACAGGGTACCAAGAGACCCAGTACTTC	CAISEGTGYQETQYF
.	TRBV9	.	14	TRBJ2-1	TGTGCCAGCAGCGTTCAGACAACGAATAATGAGCAGTTCTTC	CASSVQTTNNEQFF
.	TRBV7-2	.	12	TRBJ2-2	TGTGCCAGCAGATCCTCTGCCGGGGAGCTGTTTTTT	CASRSSAGELFF
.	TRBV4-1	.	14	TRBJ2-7	TGCGCCAGCAGCCAAGATCGTGAGCGGGACGAGCAGTACTTC	CASSQDRERDEQYF
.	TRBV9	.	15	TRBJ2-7	TGTGCCAGCAGCCCCAGAGGGCGGGAATTATACGAGCAGTACTTC	CASSPRGRELYEQYF
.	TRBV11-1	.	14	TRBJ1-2	TGTGCCAGCAGCTTAAATGGACAGAACTATGGCTACACCTTC	CASSLNGQNYGYTF
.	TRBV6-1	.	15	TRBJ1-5	TGTGCCAGCAGTGAAATCGATCGGGTCAATCAGCCCCAGCATTTT	CASSEIDRVNQPQHF
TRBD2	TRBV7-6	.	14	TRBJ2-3	TGTGCCAGCAGCCCCTTGGGACTACTAGATACGCAGTATTTT	CASSPLGLLDTQYF
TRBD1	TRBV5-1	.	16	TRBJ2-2	TGCGCCAGCAGCTTGGATGGGACAGGGGGTATCGGGGAGCTGTTTTTT	CASSLDGTGGIGELFF
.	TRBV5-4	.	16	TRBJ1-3	TGTGCCAGCAGCCAAGAACGGGGGTTCTCTGGAAACACCATATATTTT	CASSQERGFSGNTIYF
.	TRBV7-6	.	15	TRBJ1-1	TGTGCCAGCAGCTTTGGTAGCGGTGATGGCACTGAAGCTTTCTTT	CASSFGSGDGTEAFF
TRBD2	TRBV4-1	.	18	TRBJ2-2	TGCGCCAGCAGCCAAGATAATGTAGCGGGAGCGGTCACCGGGGAGCTGTTTTTT	CASSQDNVAGAVTGELFF
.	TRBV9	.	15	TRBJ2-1	TGTGCCAGCAGCCCCGGGATTAACCTAAGGAATGAGCAGTTCTTC	CASSPGINLRNEQFF
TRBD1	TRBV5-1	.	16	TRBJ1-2	TGCGCCAGCAGCTTAAGTCAGGGGGAGCGGATCTATGGCTACACCTTC	CASSLSQGERIYGYTF
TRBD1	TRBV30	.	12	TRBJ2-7	TGTGCCTTACAGGGGAAACCCTACGAGCAGTACTTC	CALQGKPYEQYF
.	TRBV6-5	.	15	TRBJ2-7	TGTGCCAGCAGTTACTCCTCGACAGCGTCCTACGAGCAGTACTTC	CASSYSSTASYEQYF
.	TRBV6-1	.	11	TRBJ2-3	TGTGCCAGCAGGGAGGGAGATACGCAGTATTTT	CASREGDTQYF
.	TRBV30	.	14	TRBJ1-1	TGTGCCTGGAGTAGGACCTACAGGGACACTGAAGCTTTCTTT	CAWSRTYRDTEAFF
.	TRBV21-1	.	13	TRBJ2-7	TGTGCCAGCAGCGAGGGGGTTTATGGCGAGCAGTACTTC	CASSEGVYGEQYF
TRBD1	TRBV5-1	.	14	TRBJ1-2	TGCGCCAGCAGCCCTGACAGGGCCACCCCTGGCTACACCTTC	CASSPDRATPGYTF
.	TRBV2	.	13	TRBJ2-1	TGTGCCAGCAGGCTGACAGGATACAATGAGCAGTTCTTC	CASRLTGYNEQFF
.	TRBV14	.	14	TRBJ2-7	TGTGCCAGCAGCCAAGATCTTACAGGGTACGAGCAGTACTTC	CASSQDLTGYEQYF
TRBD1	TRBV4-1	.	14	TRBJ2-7	TGCGCCAGCAGCCCCGACAGGGAAATCTACGAGCAGTACTTC	CASSPDREIYEQYF
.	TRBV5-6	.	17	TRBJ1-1	TGTGCCAGCAGCTTGTTGCGTCATTTAGAGAAGAACACTGAAGCTTTCTTT	CASSLLRHLEKNTEAFF
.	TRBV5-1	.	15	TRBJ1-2	TGCGCCAGCAGCTTGGTATCAGGGGTCAGCTATGGCTACACCTTC	CASSLVSGVSYGYTF
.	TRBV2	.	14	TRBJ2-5	TGTGCCAGCAGTGTACCGGGGGTTGGAGAGACCCAGTACTTC	CASSVPGVGETQYF
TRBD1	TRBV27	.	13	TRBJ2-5	TGTGCCAGCGGGACAGGGTCGATTGAGACCCAGTACTTC	CASGTGSIETQYF
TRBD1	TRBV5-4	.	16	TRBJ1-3	TGTGCCAGCAGCAGCCCGACAGGGATAACTGGAAACACCATATATTTT	CASSSPTGITGNTIYF
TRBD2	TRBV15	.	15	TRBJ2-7	TGTGCCACCAGCTGGACTAGCGGTAGCTCCTACGAGCAGTACTTC	CATSWTSGSSYEQYF
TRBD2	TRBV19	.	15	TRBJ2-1	TGTGCCAGTAGTATCGCGGGACTAGCGGGACGAGAGCAGTTCTTC	CASSIAGLAGREQFF
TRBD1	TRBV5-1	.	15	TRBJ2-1	TGCGCCAGCAGCGAGGGACAGGGCCTCCACAATGAGCAGTTCTTC	CASSEGQGLHNEQFF
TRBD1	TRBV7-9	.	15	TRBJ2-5	TGTGCCAGCAGCTCCTCGACAGGGGACGGCAAGACCCAGTACTTC	CASSSSTGDGKTQYF
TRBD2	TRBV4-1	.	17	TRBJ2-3	TGCGCCAGCAGCCAAGGACTAGCGGGAGCCATGGGAGATACGCAGTATTTT	CASSQGLAGAMGDTQYF
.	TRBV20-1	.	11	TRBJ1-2	TGCAGTGCTAGAGTGACAGGTGGCTACACCTTC	CSARVTGGYTF
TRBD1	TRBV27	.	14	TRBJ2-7	TGTGCCAGCAGTTGGGGGACAGGGGATTACGAGCAGTACTTC	CASSWGTGDYEQYF
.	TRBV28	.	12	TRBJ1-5	TGTGCCAGCATAGAGGTCGGCCAGCCCCAGCATTTT	CASIEVGQPQHF
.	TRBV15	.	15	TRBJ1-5	TGTGCCACCAGCGGAGAGGCGGACAACAATCAGCCCCAGCATTTT	CATSGEADNNQPQHF
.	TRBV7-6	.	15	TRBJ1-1	TGTGCCAGCAGCCCCGGGCTGGCAAGGAGGTGGGAAGCTTTCTTT	CASSPGLARRWEAFF
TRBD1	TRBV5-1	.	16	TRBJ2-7	TGCGCCAGCAGCTTGGCTCGGGACAGGGTTGTCGACGAGCAGTACTTC	CASSLARDRVVDEQYF
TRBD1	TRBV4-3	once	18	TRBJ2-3	TGCGCCAGCAGCCAATTTACGGGACAGGGGATCCCAGAAGGTACGCAGTATTTT	CASSQFTGQGIPEGTQYF
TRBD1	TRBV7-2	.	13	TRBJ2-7	TGTGCCAGCAGCAGGGACAGGAGCTACGAGCAGTACTTC	CASSRDRSYEQYF